The T cell receptor (beta chain) described here comes from a study of blood T cell repertoires in COVID-19. The overall study: Spain, Italy and the United States supplied samples that represented acute and convalescent COVID-19. PBMCs, B-cell-depleted T cells, or T cells were the source of the cDNA or gDNA that made up the material.

Original handling: By means of reference gene primer amplification, nucleated cell counts were estimated. Sequenced by immunoSEQ multiplex PCR; TCRdb stores in-frame clones only, minus some. V and J calls and clone size follow that table, whereas D and trimming were derived from the DNA. The sample contains about 200,000 clones, roughly 75% of which appear only once. CDR3 length: 19 residues. Germline-derived CDR1 and CDR2 are LNHDA and SQIVND (reference sequence). The J segment lost 2 bases and the V segment lost 1 base, leaving 17 bases of the junction unmatched. This TCR was recovered from a woman in her 70s with acute or convalescent COVID-19. What was sequenced was peripheral blood. The gene calls are TRBV19 and TRBJ2-7, with 7 bases matching TRBD2. CDR3 in amino acids: CASSIVYHPPSGPAYEQYF. The CDR3 DNA follows: TGTGCCAGTAGTATAGTCTACCACCCACCTAGCGGCCCTGCCTACGAGCAGTACTTC.